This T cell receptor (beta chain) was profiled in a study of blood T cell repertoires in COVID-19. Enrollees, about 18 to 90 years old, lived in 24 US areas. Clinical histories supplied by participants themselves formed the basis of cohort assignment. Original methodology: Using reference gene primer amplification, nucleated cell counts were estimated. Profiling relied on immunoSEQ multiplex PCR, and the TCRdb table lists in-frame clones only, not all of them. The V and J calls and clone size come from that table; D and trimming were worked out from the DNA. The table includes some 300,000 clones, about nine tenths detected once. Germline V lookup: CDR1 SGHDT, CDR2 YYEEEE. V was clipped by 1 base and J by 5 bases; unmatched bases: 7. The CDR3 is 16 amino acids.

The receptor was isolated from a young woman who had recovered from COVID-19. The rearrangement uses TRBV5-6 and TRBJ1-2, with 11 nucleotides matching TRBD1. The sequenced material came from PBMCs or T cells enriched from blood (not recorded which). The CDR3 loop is CASSLKGQGDLYGYTF. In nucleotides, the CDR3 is TGTGCCAGCAGCTTGAAGGGACAGGGGGACCTTTATGGCTACACCTTC.